This T cell receptor beta chain came from a study of glioma-infiltrating T cells. Study background: Blood libraries targeted 4.5- to 10-fold coverage of about 900,000 T cells. Broader study findings: Shared blood CDR3 signature motifs marked patients with low tissue-blood divergence. Above-expected tissue-blood divergence occurred in all gliomas, most in low-grade ones.

This CDR3 comprises 17 residues. Germline-derived CDR1 and CDR2 are MDHEN and SYDVKM. Details on this clonotype: The antigen remains undetermined. One end of the junction is discordant with germline, which a read error may explain.

Amplification of TCR alpha and beta CDR3 regions from RNA used iRepertoire nested multiplex PCR. In TCRdb, the multiplex PCR reads were re-called with MiXCR into one record per CDR3 protein. The profile shows 300,000 to 450,000 distinct CDR3 sequences, about 40% of them singletons. The sequenced sample was glioma tissue, nonneoplastic brain tissue, or PBMCs (not recorded which). This chain connects TRBV28 to TRBJ2-3; D gene uncertain. This TCR derives from a human donor with low-grade glioma or glioblastoma, undergoing nonglioma brain surgery, or in good health (not recorded which). CDR3 nucleotides: TGTGACAGCAGTAACCCCACCGGAGAGAGCACCGCAGATACGCAGTATTTT. It is translated as CDSSNPTGESTADTQYF.